These 19 T cell receptor beta chains were sequenced from one sample in a study of blood T cell repertoires in COVID-19. Measured with immunoSEQ multiplex PCR; TCRdb has only the in-frame clones, and not every one. Seen here are some 300,000 clones, over 75% observed once, and the top ten hold approximately 4.1%. The material sequenced was PBMCs or T cells enriched from blood (not recorded which). The receptors shown here come from a man aged 30 to 39 who had recovered from COVID-19.

The chain is built from TRBV7-2 and TRBJ2-3, with D possibly being TRBD2 (6 bases). Germline V gene sequence: CDR1 SGHTA, CDR2 FQGNSA. Trimming left V 8 bases short and J 5 bases short, with 23 bases between. The CDR3 extends over 16 amino acids. The CDR3 DNA reads TGTGCCAGCCGTCCCGGAGGGGTAGCGGCCCGAGATACGCAGTATTTT. Amino acid sequence: CASRPGGVAARDTQYF.

The chain combines TRBV10-2 with TRBJ1-1; 8 positions match TRBD1. CDR1 and CDR2 from the germline V gene are WSHSY and SAAADI. The CDR3 totals 14 residues. V gave up 8 bases and J gave up 1 base; unmatched junction bases: 6. The CDR3 loop reads CASGSGTGNTEAFF. In DNA form, the CDR3 reads TGCGCCAGCGGATCCGGGACAGGGAACACTGAAGCTTTCTTT.

This rearrangement joins TRBV7-9 to TRBJ2-4; TRBD2 might be the D (6 bases). Trimming cost V 2 bases and J 0 bases, with 8 bases left between them. The CDR3 is made up of 15 amino acids. Germline-derived CDR1 and CDR2 are SEHNR and FQNEAQ (reference sequence). CDR3 sequence: CASSLQGLAKNIQYF. In DNA form, the CDR3 reads TGTGCCAGCAGCTTACAGGGACTAGCCAAAAACATTCAGTACTTC.

J is TRBJ1-1 and V is TRBV11-3, with D hard to call. Germline CDR1 SGHNT, CDR2 YENEEA. The CDR3 runs 14 residues. V lost 3 bases and J 1 base, leaving 9 bases between the germline ends. The CDR3 DNA sequence: TGTGCCAGCAGCTTTGGCACACCGAACACTGAAGCTTTCTTT. Encoded protein: CASSFGTPNTEAFF.

The V and J genes are TRBV28 and TRBJ1-5, with 7 bases fitting TRBD1. Germline V gives CDR1 MDHEN, CDR2 SYDVKM. The CDR3 contains 16 residues. Trimming removed 5 bases from V and 0 bases from J; junction bases left unmatched: 7. The CDR3 DNA reads TGTGCCAGCAGTCCCGGACAGGTTTATAGCAATCAGCCCCAGCATTTT. This encodes CASSPGQVYSNQPQHF.

CDR3 in DNA: TGCGCCAGCAGCCGGGACAGGGGGCGCAACACCGGGGAGCTGTTTTTT. It codes for CASSRDRGRNTGELFF. The chain employs TRBV5-1 and TRBJ2-2; TRBD1 matches at 12 bases. The V gene's germline CDR1 is SGHRS and CDR2 YFSETQ. The CDR3 loop spans 16 amino acids. V lost 4 bases and J lost 2; bases outside the gene matches: 3.

The chain employs TRBV7-9 and TRBJ2-1; the match to TRBD2 covers 11 bases. The CDR3 contains 16 residues. Germline CDR1 SEHNR, CDR2 FQNEAQ (reference sequence). The ends lost 3 bases at V and 6 bases at J; junction bases unmatched: 7. CDR3 DNA: TGTGCCAGCAGCTTTTTCGGACTAGCGGGCAGCAATGAGCAGTTCTTC. Translated, it gives CASSFFGLAGSNEQFF. The variable domain in full, with the rest retrieved from reference TRBV7-9 and TRBJ2-1, is DTGVSQNPRHKITKRGQNVTFRCDPISEHNRLYWYRQTLGQGPEFLTYFQNEAQLEKSRLLSDRFSAERPKGSFSTLEIQRTEQGDSAMYLCASSFFGLAGSNEQFFGPGTRLTVL.

This clone was found a few times. The chain links TRBV3-1 (or the pseudogene TRBV3-2) to TRBJ2-3; weak D call: TRBD2 (6 bases). The germline V gene encodes CDR1 LGHDT and CDR2 YNNKEL (reference sequence). Trimming stripped 4 bases from V and 1 base from J, with 18 bases between. The CDR3 loop spans 17 amino acids. The CDR3 coding sequence is TGTGCCAGCAGCCGCCGAACCCGACTAGGGCGCACAGATACGCAGTATTTT. This translates into CASSRRTRLGRTDTQYF.

The chain combines TRBV7-2 with TRBJ2-5; the match to TRBD2 covers 7 bases. This CDR3 is 14 amino acids long. Unmatched junction bases numbered 6, after V lost 3 bases and J lost 5 bases. Germline V gives CDR1 SGHTA, CDR2 FQGNSA. CDR3 in amino acids: CASSFESGKETQYF. Here the CDR3 DNA reads TGTGCCAGCAGCTTCGAAAGCGGGAAGGAGACCCAGTACTTC.

The chain recombines TRBV5-1 with TRBJ1-5, with TRBD1 as a possible D gene (6 bases). CDR1 and CDR2 (germline): SGHRS, YFSETQ. Trimming removed 3 bases from V and 7 bases from J, with 11 bases in between. This CDR3 is built from 13 residues. The chain's CDR3 is CASSWDGGQPQHF. The CDR3 DNA is TGCGCCAGCAGCTGGGATGGGGGCCAGCCCCAGCATTTT.

The chain is built from TRBV9 and TRBJ2-1, with D uncertain. This CDR3 comprises 15 residues. Germline assignment: CDR1 SGDLS and CDR2 YYNGEE. V lost 0 bases to trimming and J lost 0 bases, with 7 bases between them. CDR3 sequence (DNA): TGTGCCAGCAGCGTAGGGCTTGCCTCCTACAATGAGCAGTTCTTC. Translating gives CASSVGLASYNEQFF.

The chain combines TRBV18 with TRBJ1-2; the D gene is possibly TRBD1 (5 bases). Germline V CDR1 and CDR2: KGHSH, LQKENI. The V end was cut by 2 bases, the J end by 8 bases, with 12 bases between. CDR3 length: 13 amino acids. The CDR3 nucleotides are TGTGCCAGCTCACCAGGCAGGGCTGGCGGCTACACCTTC. Its protein product is CASSPGRAGGYTF.

This rearrangement joins TRBV30 to TRBJ1-2; D is unclear. Germline V lookup: CDR1 GTSNPN, CDR2 SVGIG (reference sequence). V lost 2 bases, J lost 8 bases, and 18 bases lay in between. The CDR3 is made up of 14 amino acids. In DNA, the CDR3 is TGTGCCTGGAGTATCCCGGCGGTCGGTCGAGGCTACACCTTC. Protein: CAWSIPAVGRGYTF.

This clone has only one observation. The rearrangement links TRBV30 to TRBJ2-7; a weak D match, TRBD2 (6 bases). The CDR3 sequence is 12 residues long. Germline assignment: CDR1 GTSNPN and CDR2 SVGIG (reference sequence). The ends were cut back, 0 bases at V and 6 bases at J, with 9 bases in the middle. CDR3 nucleotides: TGTGCCTGGAGTGTAGGGCGGGGCGAGCAGTACTTC. This encodes CAWSVGRGEQYF.

The J gene is TRBJ2-1, the V gene TRBV18; tentative D call: TRBD2 (6 bases). The germline V gene has CDR1 KGHSH and CDR2 LQKENI. This CDR3 comprises 11 residues. V was clipped by 8 bases and J by 10 bases, with 12 bases between them. The CDR3 region has the DNA TGTGCCAGCCATCCAGGGAGGGAGCAGTTCTTC. It codes for CASHPGREQFF.

A few counts support this clone. The V gene is TRBV5-1, the J gene TRBJ1-1, with D unclear. Germline V gene sequence: CDR1 SGHRS, CDR2 YFSETQ. The germline V and J ends were trimmed by 1 base and 0 bases, with 4 bases remaining between them. This CDR3 comprises 13 residues. CDR3 coding DNA: TGCGCCAGCAGCTTGACTGTGAACACTGAAGCTTTCTTT. It yields the protein CASSLTVNTEAFF.

This clone has only a few counts. This chain links TRBV5-4 with TRBJ1-1; TRBD1 matches at 11 bases. This CDR3 has 16 amino acids. Trimming cost V 0 bases and J 11 bases; bases outside gene matches: 12. Germline lookup yields CDR1 SGHNT and CDR2 YYREEE (reference sequence). The CDR3 loop reads CASSLGTGGDSRGAFF. CDR3 nucleotide sequence: TGTGCCAGCAGCTTGGGGACAGGGGGCGATAGTCGAGGCGCTTTCTTT.

V is TRBV6-1 and J is TRBJ2-1; 8 nucleotides match TRBD2. Germline CDR1 reads MNHNS; CDR2 reads SASEGT. The CDR3 has 15 residues. The junction had 6 bases not matched to a gene; V was cut back by 3 bases and J by 5 bases. The CDR3 DNA reads TGTGCCAGCAGTGATGGGGCGGGGGGAGACAATGAGCAGTTCTTC. The encoded protein is CASSDGAGGDNEQFF.

The chain uses TRBV6-5 and TRBJ2-5; no clear D. Germline values: CDR1 MNHEY, CDR2 SVGAGI. This CDR3 comprises 13 residues. Deletions cut 5 bases from V and 0 bases from J, with 7 bases between. This CDR3 is CASSTQYQETQYF. CDR3 coding DNA: TGTGCCAGCAGTACCCAGTACCAAGAGACCCAGTACTTC.